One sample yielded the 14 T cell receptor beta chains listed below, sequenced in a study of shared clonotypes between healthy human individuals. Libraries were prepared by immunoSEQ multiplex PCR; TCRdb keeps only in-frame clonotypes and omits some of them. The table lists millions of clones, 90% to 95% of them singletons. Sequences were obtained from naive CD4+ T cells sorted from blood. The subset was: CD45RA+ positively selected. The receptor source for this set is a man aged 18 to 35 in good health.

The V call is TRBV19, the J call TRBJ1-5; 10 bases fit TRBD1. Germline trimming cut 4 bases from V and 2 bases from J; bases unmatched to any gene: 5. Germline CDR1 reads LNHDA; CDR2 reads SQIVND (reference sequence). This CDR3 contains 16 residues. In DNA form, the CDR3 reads TGTGCCAGTAGTACAACCGGGACAGGGGGCAATCAGCCCCAGCATTTT. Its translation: CASSTTGTGGNQPQHF.

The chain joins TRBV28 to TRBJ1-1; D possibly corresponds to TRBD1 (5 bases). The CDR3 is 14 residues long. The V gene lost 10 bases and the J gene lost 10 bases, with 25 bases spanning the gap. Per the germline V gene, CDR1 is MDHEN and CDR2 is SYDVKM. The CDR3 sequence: CAIRGGGSLLGAFF. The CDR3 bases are TGTGCCATACGCGGGGGAGGTTCCCTCCTGGGAGCTTTCTTT. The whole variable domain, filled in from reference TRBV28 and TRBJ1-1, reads DVKVTQSSRYLVKRTGEKVFLECVQDMDHENMFWYRQDPGLGLRLIYFSYDVKMKEKGDIPEGYSVSREKKERFSLILESASTNQTSMYLCAIRGGGSLLGAFFGQGTRLTVV.

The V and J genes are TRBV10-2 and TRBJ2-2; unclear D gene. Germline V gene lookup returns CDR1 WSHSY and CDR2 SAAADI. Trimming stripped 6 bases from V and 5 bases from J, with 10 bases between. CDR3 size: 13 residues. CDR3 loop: CASSMGSTGELFF. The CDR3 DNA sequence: TGCGCCAGCAGCATGGGGTCGACCGGGGAGCTGTTTTTT.

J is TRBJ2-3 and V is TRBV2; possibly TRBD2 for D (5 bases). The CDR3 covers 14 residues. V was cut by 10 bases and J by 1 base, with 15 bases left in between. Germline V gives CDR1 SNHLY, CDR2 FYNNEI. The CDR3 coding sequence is TGTGCCAACAACCAAGGGCGGGGCACAGATACGCAGTATTTT. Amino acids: CANNQGRGTDTQYF.

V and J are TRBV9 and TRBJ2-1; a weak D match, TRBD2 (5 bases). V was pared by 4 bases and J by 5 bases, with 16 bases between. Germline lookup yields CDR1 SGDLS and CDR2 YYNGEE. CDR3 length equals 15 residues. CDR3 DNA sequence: TGTGCCAGCAGCTCCCGTCTGGCGAGGGACAATGAGCAGTTCTTC. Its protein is CASSSRLARDNEQFF.

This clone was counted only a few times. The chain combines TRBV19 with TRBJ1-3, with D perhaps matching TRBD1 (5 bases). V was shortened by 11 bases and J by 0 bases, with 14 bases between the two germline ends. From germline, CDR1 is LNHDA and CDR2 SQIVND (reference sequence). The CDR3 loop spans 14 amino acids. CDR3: CACHWGFSGNTIYF. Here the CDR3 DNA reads TGTGCCTGCCATTGGGGGTTCTCTGGAAACACCATATATTTT.

Here the CDR3 DNA reads TGCGCCAGCAGTCAGACAGTCTCGATATACGAGCAGTACTTC. Translating gives CASSQTVSIYEQYF. The chain links TRBV5-1 to TRBJ2-7, with D possibly being TRBD1 (5 bases). V gave up 5 bases and J gave up 4 bases, with 16 bases separating them. This CDR3 is built from 14 residues. Germline V gene data show CDR1 as SGHRS and CDR2 as YFSETQ.

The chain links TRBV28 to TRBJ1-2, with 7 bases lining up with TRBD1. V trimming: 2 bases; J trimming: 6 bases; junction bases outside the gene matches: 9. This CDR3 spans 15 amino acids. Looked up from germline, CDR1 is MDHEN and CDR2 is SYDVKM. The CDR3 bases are TGTGCCAGCAGTTTAGCTCAGACAGGGCGAAATGGCTACACCTTC. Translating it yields CASSLAQTGRNGYTF.

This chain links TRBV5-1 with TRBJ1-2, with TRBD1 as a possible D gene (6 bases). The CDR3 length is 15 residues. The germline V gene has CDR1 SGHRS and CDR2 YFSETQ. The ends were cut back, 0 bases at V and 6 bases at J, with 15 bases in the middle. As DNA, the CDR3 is TGCGCCAGCAGCTTGGCAGCAGGGGAGAGGAATGGCTACACCTTC. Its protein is CASSLAAGERNGYTF.

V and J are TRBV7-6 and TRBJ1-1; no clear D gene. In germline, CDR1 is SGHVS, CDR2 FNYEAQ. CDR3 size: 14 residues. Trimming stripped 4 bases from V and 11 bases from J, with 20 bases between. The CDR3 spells CASSSPIGAAVAFF. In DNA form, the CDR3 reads TGTGCCAGCAGCTCACCTATTGGCGCCGCCGTCGCTTTCTTT.

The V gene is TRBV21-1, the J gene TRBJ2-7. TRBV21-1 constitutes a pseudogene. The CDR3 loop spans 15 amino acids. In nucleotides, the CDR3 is TGTGCCAGCAGCAAAGCACGATACGTCTTCTACGAGCAGTACTTC. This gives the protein CASSKARYVFYEQYF.

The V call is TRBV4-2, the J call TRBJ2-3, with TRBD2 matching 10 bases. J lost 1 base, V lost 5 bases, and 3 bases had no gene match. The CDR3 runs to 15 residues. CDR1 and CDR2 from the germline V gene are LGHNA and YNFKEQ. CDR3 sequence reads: CASSRGLAGTDTQYF. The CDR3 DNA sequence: TGTGCCAGCAGCAGAGGACTAGCGGGCACAGATACGCAGTATTTT.

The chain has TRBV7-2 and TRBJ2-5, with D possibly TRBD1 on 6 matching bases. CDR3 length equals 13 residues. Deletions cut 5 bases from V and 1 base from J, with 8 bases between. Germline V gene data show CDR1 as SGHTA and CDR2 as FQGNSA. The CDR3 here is CASSRQVQETQYF. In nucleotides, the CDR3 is TGTGCCAGCAGCCGACAGGTCCAAGAGACCCAGTACTTC.

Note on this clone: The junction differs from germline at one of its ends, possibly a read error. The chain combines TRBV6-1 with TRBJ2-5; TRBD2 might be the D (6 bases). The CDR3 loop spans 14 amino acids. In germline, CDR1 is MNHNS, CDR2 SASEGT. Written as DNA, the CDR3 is TGTGCCAGCACTGAACTAGCTTTGCTAGAGACCCAGTACTTC. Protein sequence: CASTELALLETQYF.